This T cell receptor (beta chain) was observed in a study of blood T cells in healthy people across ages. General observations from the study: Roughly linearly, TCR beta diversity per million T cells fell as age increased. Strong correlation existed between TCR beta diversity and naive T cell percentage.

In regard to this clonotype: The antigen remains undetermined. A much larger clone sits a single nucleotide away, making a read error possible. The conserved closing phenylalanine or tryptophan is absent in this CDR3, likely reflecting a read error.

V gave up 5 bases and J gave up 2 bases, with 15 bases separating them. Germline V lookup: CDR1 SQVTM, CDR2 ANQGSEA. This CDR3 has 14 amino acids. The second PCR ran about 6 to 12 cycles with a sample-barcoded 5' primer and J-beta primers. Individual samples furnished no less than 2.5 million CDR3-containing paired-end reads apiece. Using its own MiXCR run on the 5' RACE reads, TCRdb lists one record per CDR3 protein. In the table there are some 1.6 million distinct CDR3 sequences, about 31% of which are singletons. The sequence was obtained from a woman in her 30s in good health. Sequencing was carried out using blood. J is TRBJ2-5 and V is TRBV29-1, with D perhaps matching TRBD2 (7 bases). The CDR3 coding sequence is TGCAGCGTTTGGGGGGGGCTAAGGCAAGAGACCCAGTACTGC. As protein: CSVWGGLRQETQYC.